The 23 T cell receptor beta chains below all came from one sample that was sequenced in a study of T cell changes during pregnancy in multiple sclerosis. Method: immunoSEQ multiplex PCR; TCRdb's copy keeps in-frame clones and lacks some. The repertoire holds tens of thousands of clones, with about 89% as singletons. The input for sequencing was CD4+ T cells from peripheral blood mononuclear cells, taken in the first trimester of pregnancy. The receptors derive from a female donor in good health, enrolled as a control in a pregnancy study.

This rearrangement joins TRBV7-9 to TRBJ2-2; 7 positions agree with TRBD1. Germline trimming cut 5 bases from V and 9 bases from J; bases unmatched to any gene: 9. CDR3 length: 14 residues. Germline lookup yields CDR1 SEHNR and CDR2 FQNEAQ (reference sequence). CDR3 nucleotide sequence: TGTGCCAGCAGCCCCACCGGGACAGACAGGGAGCTGTTTTTT. As protein: CASSPTGTDRELFF.

This chain links TRBV28 with TRBJ2-7; tentative D call: TRBD1 (6 bases). The CDR3 runs to 14 residues. Per germline, CDR1 MDHEN and CDR2 SYDVKM. Trimming took off 7 bases at V and 0 bases at J, with 13 bases between the two ends. The CDR3 coding sequence is TGTGCCAGCACCCTGGGGGCAGTCTCCTACGAGCAGTACTTC. Translation gives CASTLGAVSYEQYF.

V and J are TRBV4-3 and TRBJ1-5; 11 bases map to TRBD1. Germline CDR1 reads LGHNA; CDR2 reads YSLEER. Trimming at V came to 6 bases and at J to 8 bases, leaving 9 bases not matched to a gene. This CDR3 region has 15 residues. CDR3 DNA: TGCGCCAGCAGTCGGACAGGGGGCGCAGTAGAGCCCCAGCATTTT. Encoded protein: CASSRTGGAVEPQHF.

The chain uses TRBV28 and TRBJ1-5; a possible D gene is TRBD1 (6 bases). Germline lookup yields CDR1 MDHEN and CDR2 SYDVKM. CDR3 length equals 15 residues. The V gene lost 3 bases and the J gene lost 5 bases, with 14 bases spanning the gap. This CDR3 is CASSFRHRVYQPQHF. The CDR3 region has the DNA TGTGCCAGCAGTTTTAGGCACAGGGTCTATCAGCCCCAGCATTTT.

This chain joins TRBV19 and TRBJ1-1, with 7 bases identical to TRBD1. The CDR3 covers 12 residues. Germline values: CDR1 LNHDA, CDR2 SQIVND (reference sequence). The V and J ends lost 7 bases and 3 bases, in that order; junction bases with no gene match: 2. CDR3 nucleotides: TGTGCCAGTAACGACAGGGACACTGAAGCTTTCTTT. Its protein is CASNDRDTEAFF.

The rearrangement links TRBV10-3 to TRBJ1-3; 9 bases map to TRBD1. Germline CDR1 reads ENHRY; CDR2 reads SYGVKD. CDR3 length: 14 amino acids. Trimming at V came to 8 bases and at J to 4 bases, leaving 6 bases not matched to a gene. The CDR3 sequence is CAIAGTGIGNTIYF. CDR3 nucleotides: TGTGCCATCGCCGGGACAGGGATCGGAAACACCATATATTTT.

The chain recombines TRBV9 with TRBJ1-6; 9 nucleotides agree with TRBD1. V lost 3 bases and J lost 2; bases outside the gene matches: 6. The CDR3 has 17 amino acids. The germline V gene encodes CDR1 SGDLS and CDR2 YYNGEE. This chain's CDR3 is CASSGRQGGPYNSPLHF. CDR3 bases: TGTGCCAGCAGCGGACGACAGGGGGGCCCCTATAATTCACCCCTCCACTTT.

The chain recombines TRBV6-5 with TRBJ1-1; TRBD1 matches at 7 bases. CDR1 MNHEY and CDR2 SVGAGI come from the germline V gene. After removal of 2 bases from V and 2 bases from J, the junction contained 2 bases not matched to a gene. This CDR3 contains 14 residues. DNA of the CDR3: TGTGCCAGCAGTTACGGGACAGCTAACACTGAAGCTTTCTTT. Translation: CASSYGTANTEAFF.

V is TRBV6-6 and J is TRBJ2-1, with 10 bases fitting TRBD2. Per the germline V gene, CDR1 is MNHNY and CDR2 is SVGAGI (reference sequence). J gave up 6 bases and V 7 bases, and 9 bases lay outside the gene matches. This CDR3 has 15 amino acids. The CDR3 spells CASTWLAGARNEQFF. The CDR3 DNA reads TGTGCCAGCACCTGGCTAGCGGGGGCCCGCAATGAGCAGTTCTTC.

This clone was picked up one time. V is TRBV19 and J is TRBJ1-1; D remains ambiguous. V lost 4 bases and J lost 1, with 7 bases in between. The CDR3 is 13 residues long. Looked up from germline, CDR1 is LNHDA and CDR2 is SQIVND (reference sequence). The CDR3 loop reads CASSKEGNTEAFF. CDR3 in DNA: TGTGCCAGTAGTAAGGAGGGGAACACTGAAGCTTTCTTT. Full variable domain (missing parts from reference TRBV19 and TRBJ1-1): DGGITQSPKYLFRKEGQNVTLSCEQNLNHDAMYWYRQDPGQGLRLIYYSQIVNDFQKGDIAEGYSVSREKKESFPLTVTSAQKNPTAFYLCASSKEGNTEAFFGQGTRLTVV.

V is TRBV14 and J is TRBJ1-4; tentative D call: TRBD1 (5 bases). Trimming took 6 bases from V and 4 from J, leaving 15 bases between them. Looked up from germline, CDR1 is SGHDN and CDR2 is FVKESK. The CDR3 contains 15 residues. CDR3 loop: CASRLGLTSNEKLFF. CDR3 in DNA: TGTGCCAGCAGGCTGGGACTGACTAGTAATGAAAAACTGTTTTTT.

The rearrangement uses TRBV2 and TRBJ1-1; 10 bases are shared with TRBD1. The V segment lost 6 bases and the J segment 10 bases; nucleotides outside the gene matches: 2. CDR1 is SNHLY, CDR2 FYNNEI, per germline. This CDR3 region has 11 residues. CDR3 protein: CASRRTGGAFF. The CDR3 coding sequence is TGTGCCAGCAGAAGGACAGGGGGAGCTTTCTTT.

This sequence joins TRBV6-5 and TRBJ1-2, with 7 bases matching TRBD1. J gave up 6 bases and V 4 bases, and 2 bases lay outside the gene matches. This CDR3 region has 12 residues. Per germline, CDR1 MNHEY and CDR2 SVGAGI. CDR3 DNA: TGTGCCAGCAGTTTCGACAGGGATGGCTACACCTTC. Translated, it gives CASSFDRDGYTF.

The chain employs TRBV7-3 and TRBJ2-1, with TRBD2 identical over 7 bases. J was trimmed by 0 bases and V by 0 bases; bases with no gene match: 5. This CDR3 is 17 amino acids long. Germline lookup yields CDR1 SGHTA and CDR2 FQGTGA. The CDR3 DNA is TGTGCCAGCAGCTTAACGTCTAGCGGAAGCTCCTACAATGAGCAGTTCTTC. Translating gives CASSLTSSGSSYNEQFF.

The rearrangement joins TRBV10-1 to TRBJ2-3; D is uncertain. This CDR3 contains 13 residues. CDR1 is WNHNN, CDR2 SYGVQD, per germline (reference sequence). Trimming removed 2 bases at V and 3 bases at J, with 6 bases between. In DNA, the CDR3 is TGCGCCAGCAGTGAGGCAGATACAGATACGCAGTATTTT. Amino acid sequence: CASSEADTDTQYF.

V gene TRBV28 combines with J gene TRBJ2-1; 10 nucleotides match TRBD2. After removal of 5 bases from V and 7 bases from J, the junction contained 11 bases not matched to a gene. The CDR3 totals 16 residues. Germline V gives CDR1 MDHEN, CDR2 SYDVKM. The CDR3 DNA reads TGTGCCAGCAGTGCTAGCGGGAGCGCATTGGGGAATGAGCAGTTCTTC. This encodes CASSASGSALGNEQFF.

The J gene is TRBJ2-5, the V gene TRBV5-1; TRBD1 matches at 9 bases. In germline, CDR1 is SGHRS, CDR2 YFSETQ. The J segment lost 3 bases and the V segment lost 5 bases, leaving 5 bases of the junction unmatched. The CDR3 length is 14 residues. The CDR3 protein is CASSWTGEEETQYF. The DNA for the CDR3 is TGCGCCAGCAGTTGGACAGGGGAGGAAGAGACCCAGTACTTC.

This clone came up once. V and J are TRBV9 and TRBJ1-1; the D is unclear. The V gene lost 1 base and the J gene lost 7 bases, with 14 bases spanning the gap. This CDR3 is 14 amino acids long. The V gene's germline CDR1 is SGDLS and CDR2 YYNGEE. DNA of the CDR3: TGTGCCAGCAGCGTATCTCGGGGTTATGGTGAAGCTTTCTTT. Its translation is CASSVSRGYGEAFF.

V gene TRBV18 combines with J gene TRBJ2-3; no clear D gene. Germline lookup yields CDR1 KGHSH and CDR2 LQKENI. The CDR3 sequence is 12 residues long. Trimming shortened V by 4 bases and J by 0 bases, and 2 bases separated the two germline ends. The CDR3 region is CASSLSTDTQYF. CDR3 DNA sequence: TGTGCCAGCTCACTAAGCACAGATACGCAGTATTTT.

The V call is TRBV2, the J call TRBJ2-2; 8 nucleotides agree with TRBD2. V lost 7 bases, J lost 1 base, and 5 bases stayed unmatched. CDR3 length: 15 residues. CDR1 and CDR2 from the germline V gene are SNHLY and FYNNEI. For the CDR3, the DNA is TGTGCCAGCATCAGCGGGGGACAGAACACCGGGGAGCTGTTTTTT. It specifies CASISGGQNTGELFF.

V is TRBV4-2 and J is TRBJ2-3; 7 bases align to TRBD2. The CDR3 extends over 14 amino acids. The V gene's germline CDR1 is LGHNA and CDR2 YNFKEQ. Unmatched junction bases numbered 8, after V lost 4 bases and J lost 7 bases. As DNA, the CDR3 is TGTGCCAGCAGCCCTCGGACTAGTGTTCATACGCAGTATTTT. Translation: CASSPRTSVHTQYF.

This chain links TRBV23-1 with TRBJ2-7; 7 nucleotides align to TRBD1. Being an ORF, TRBV23-1 has a function that is uncertain. The CDR3 is 15 amino acids. After removal of 2 bases from V and 4 bases from J, the junction contained 8 bases not matched to a gene. The CDR3: CASSQQATGSYEQYF. For the CDR3, the DNA is TGCGCCAGCAGTCAACAAGCGACAGGGAGTTACGAGCAGTACTTC.

This chain uses TRBV19 with TRBJ1-2, with no clear D. CDR3 length equals 16 residues. V was trimmed by 0 bases and J by 7 bases, leaving 18 bases between them. Germline V gene sequence: CDR1 LNHDA, CDR2 SQIVND (reference sequence). The CDR3 DNA follows: TGTGCCAGTAGTATAGATCTAGGACTCAGGATTGGTGGCTACACCTTC. Its protein is CASSIDLGLRIGGYTF. The whole variable domain, filled in from reference TRBV19 and TRBJ1-2, reads DGGITQSPKYLFRKEGQNVTLSCEQNLNHDAMYWYRQDPGQGLRLIYYSQIVNDFQKGDIAEGYSVSREKKESFPLTVTSAQKNPTAFYLCASSIDLGLRIGGYTFGSGTRLTVV.